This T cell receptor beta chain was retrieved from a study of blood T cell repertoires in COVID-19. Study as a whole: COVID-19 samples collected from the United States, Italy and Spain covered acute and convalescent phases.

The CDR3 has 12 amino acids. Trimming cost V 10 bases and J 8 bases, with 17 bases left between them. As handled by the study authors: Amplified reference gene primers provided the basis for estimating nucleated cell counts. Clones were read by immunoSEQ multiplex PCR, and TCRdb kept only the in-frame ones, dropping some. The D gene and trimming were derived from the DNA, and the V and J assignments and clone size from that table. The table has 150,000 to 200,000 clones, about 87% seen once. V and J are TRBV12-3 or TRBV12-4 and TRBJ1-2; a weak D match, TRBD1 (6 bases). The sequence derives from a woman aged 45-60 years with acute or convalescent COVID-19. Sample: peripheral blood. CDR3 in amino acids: CATRGGGAGYTF. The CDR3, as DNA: TGTGCCACCCGCGGGGGGGGCGCGGGCTACACCTTC.